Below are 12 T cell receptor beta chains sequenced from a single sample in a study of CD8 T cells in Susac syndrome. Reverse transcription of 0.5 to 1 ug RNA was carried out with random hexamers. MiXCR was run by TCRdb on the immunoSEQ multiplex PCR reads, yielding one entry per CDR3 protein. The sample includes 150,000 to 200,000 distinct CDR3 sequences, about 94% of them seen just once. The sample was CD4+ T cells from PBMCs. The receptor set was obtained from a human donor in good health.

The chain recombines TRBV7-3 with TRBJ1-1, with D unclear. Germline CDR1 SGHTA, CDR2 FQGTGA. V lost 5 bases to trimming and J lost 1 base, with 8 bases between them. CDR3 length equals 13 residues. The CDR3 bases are TGTGCCAGCAGCACCGGACGGAACACTGAAGCTTTCTTT. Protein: CASSTGRNTEAFF.

As DNA, the CDR3 is TGTGCTCGGACTAGCGGGAACCAGGACACCGGGGAGCTGTTTTTT. It yields the protein CARTSGNQDTGELFF. The genes are TRBV30 and TRBJ2-2; 12 nucleotides agree with TRBD2. The germline V gene has CDR1 GTSNPN and CDR2 SVGIG (reference sequence). This CDR3 comprises 15 residues.

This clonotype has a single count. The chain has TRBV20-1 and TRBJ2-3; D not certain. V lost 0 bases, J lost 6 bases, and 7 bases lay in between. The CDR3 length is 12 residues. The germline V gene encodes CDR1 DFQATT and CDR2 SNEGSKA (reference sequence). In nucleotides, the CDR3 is TGCAGTGCTAGAGAAAGTAGTGATACGCAGTATTTT. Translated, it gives CSARESSDTQYF.

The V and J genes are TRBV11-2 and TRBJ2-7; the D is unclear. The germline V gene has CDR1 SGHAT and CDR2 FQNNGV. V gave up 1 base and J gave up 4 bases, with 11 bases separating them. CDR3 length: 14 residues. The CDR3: CASSLGAVSYEQYF. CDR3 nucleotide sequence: TGTGCCAGCAGCTTAGGTGCTGTGAGTTACGAGCAGTACTTC.

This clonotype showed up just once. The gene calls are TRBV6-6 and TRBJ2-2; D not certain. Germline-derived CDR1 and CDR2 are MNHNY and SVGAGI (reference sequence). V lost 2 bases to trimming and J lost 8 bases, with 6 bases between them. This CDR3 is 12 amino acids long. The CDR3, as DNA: TGTGCCAGCAGTTACGAAGGTGGGGAGCTGTTTTTT. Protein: CASSYEGGELFF.

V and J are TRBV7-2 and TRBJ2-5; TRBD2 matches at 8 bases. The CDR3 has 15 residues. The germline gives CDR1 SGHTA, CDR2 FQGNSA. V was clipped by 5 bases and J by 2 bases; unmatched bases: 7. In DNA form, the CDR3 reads TGTGCCAGCAGCGTATATGGGACTAGACAAGAGACCCAGTACTTC. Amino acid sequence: CASSVYGTRQETQYF.

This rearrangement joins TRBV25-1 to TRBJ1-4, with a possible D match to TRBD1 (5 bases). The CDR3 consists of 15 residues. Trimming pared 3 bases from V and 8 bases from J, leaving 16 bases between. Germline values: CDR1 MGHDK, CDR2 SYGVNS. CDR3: CASSDPQGGWEKLFF. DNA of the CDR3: TGTGCCAGCAGTGATCCCCAGGGAGGTTGGGAAAAACTGTTTTTT.

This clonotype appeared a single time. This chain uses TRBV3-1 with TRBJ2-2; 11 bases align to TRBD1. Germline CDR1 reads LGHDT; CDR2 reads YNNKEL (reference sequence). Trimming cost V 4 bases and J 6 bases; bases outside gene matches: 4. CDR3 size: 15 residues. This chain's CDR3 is CASSPRTGGSGELFF. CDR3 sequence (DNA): TGTGCCAGCAGCCCCAGGACAGGGGGCTCCGGGGAGCTGTTTTTT.

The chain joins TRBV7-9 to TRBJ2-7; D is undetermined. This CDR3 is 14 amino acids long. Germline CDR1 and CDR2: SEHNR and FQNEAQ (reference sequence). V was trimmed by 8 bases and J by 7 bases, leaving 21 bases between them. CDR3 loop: CASGPEAGAGEQYF. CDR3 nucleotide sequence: TGTGCCAGCGGGCCAGAGGCCGGCGCCGGGGAGCAGTACTTC.

DNA for the CDR3: TGTGCCAGGACAGACTATGGCTACACCTTC. This codes for CARTDYGYTF. V usage is TRBV28 and J usage is TRBJ1-2; D is perhaps TRBD1 (5 bases). V was shortened by 9 bases and J by 3 bases, with 5 bases between the two germline ends. The CDR3 runs 10 residues. Germline lookup yields CDR1 MDHEN and CDR2 SYDVKM.

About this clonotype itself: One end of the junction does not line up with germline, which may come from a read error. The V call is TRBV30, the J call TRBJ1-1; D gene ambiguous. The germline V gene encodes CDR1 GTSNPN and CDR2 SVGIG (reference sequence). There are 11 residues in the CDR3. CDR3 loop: CASAGNPEAFF. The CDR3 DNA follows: TGTGCCTCGGCCGGGAACCCTGAAGCTTTCTTT.

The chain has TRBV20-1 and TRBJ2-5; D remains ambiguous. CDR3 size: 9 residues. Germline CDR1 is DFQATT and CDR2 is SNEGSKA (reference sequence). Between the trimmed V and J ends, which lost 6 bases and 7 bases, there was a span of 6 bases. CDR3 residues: CSAKGTQYF. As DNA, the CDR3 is TGCAGTGCAAAGGGGACCCAGTACTTC.